One sample yielded the 5 T cell receptor beta chains listed below, sequenced in a study of blood T cells in healthy people across ages. A second PCR of 7 to 11 cycles used a sample-barcoded 5' primer and a J-beta primer mix. TCRdb reprocessed the 5' RACE reads with MiXCR, giving one entry per CDR3 protein. The top ten clones hold around 0.75% of a sample with about 1 million distinct CDR3 sequences, under 30% of them seen once. These sequences were also reported in another study, on T cells of mothers and their children.

Sequenced input: blood. The receptors stem from a girl aged 2 to 10 in good health.

The rearrangement uses TRBV6-5 and TRBJ1-2; D may be TRBD1 (6 bases). The CDR3 sequence is 16 residues long. Trimming cost V 2 bases and J 2 bases, with 15 bases left between them. Germline V gene lookup returns CDR1 MNHEY and CDR2 SVGAGI. CDR3 region: CASSYGGGNLNYGYTF. The DNA for the CDR3 is TGTGCCAGCAGTTACGGGGGCGGAAACCTAAACTATGGCTACACCTTC.

The chain carries TRBV6-2 or TRBV6-3 and TRBJ1-2; D is uncertain. Trimming removed 7 bases at V and 2 bases at J, with 14 bases between. The CDR3 spans 14 residues. Germline loops: CDR1 MNHEY, CDR2 SVGEGT. CDR3 bases: TGTGCCAGCACCAACTCTAGGAGGAACTATGGCTACACCTTC. Its protein is CASTNSRRNYGYTF.

The V call is TRBV28, the J call TRBJ1-5; TRBD1 might be the D (6 bases). Germline V CDR1 and CDR2: MDHEN, SYDVKM. The CDR3 loop spans 16 amino acids. V was trimmed by 5 bases and J by 4 bases, leaving 18 bases between them. The CDR3 DNA sequence: TGTGCCAGCAGTGTCTTACAGGGAATGGGTAATCAGCCCCAGCATTTT. It is translated as CASSVLQGMGNQPQHF.

The chain uses TRBV20-1 and TRBJ2-5, with 9 bases fitting TRBD1. The CDR3 is 14 residues long. The V segment lost 1 base and the J segment 4 bases; nucleotides outside the gene matches: 4. Germline CDR1 DFQATT, CDR2 SNEGSKA (reference sequence). CDR3 protein: CSARADRGRETQYF. DNA of the CDR3: TGCAGTGCTAGAGCGGACAGGGGTCGAGAGACCCAGTACTTC.

This clonotype was detected a few times. The V and J genes are TRBV7-2 and TRBJ2-5, with D maybe TRBD1 (5 bases). The V end lost 5 bases, the J end lost 5 bases, and 18 bases lay between the germline ends. The CDR3 is 15 amino acids. CDR1 SGHTA and CDR2 FQGNSA come from the germline V gene. CDR3 nucleotide sequence: TGTGCCAGCAGCCAACAGGTTCAGGGTTTCGAGACCCAGTACTTC. Translating it yields CASSQQVQGFETQYF.